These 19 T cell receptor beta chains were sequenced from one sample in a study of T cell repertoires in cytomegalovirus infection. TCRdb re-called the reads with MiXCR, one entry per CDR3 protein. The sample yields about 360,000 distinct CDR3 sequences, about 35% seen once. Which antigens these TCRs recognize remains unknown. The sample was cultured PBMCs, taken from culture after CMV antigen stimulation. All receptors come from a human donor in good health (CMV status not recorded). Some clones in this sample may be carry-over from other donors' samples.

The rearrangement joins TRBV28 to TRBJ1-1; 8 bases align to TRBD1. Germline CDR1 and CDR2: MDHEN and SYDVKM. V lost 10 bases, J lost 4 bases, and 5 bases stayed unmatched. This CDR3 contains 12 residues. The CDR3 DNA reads TGTGCCACCAGCACAGGGGGCACTGAAGCTTTCTTT. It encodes CATSTGGTEAFF.

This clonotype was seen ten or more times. As DNA, the CDR3 is TGTGCCAGCAGTTTACTGGAGACCAGCACAGATACGCAGTATTTT. This codes for CASSLLETSTDTQYF. The chain employs TRBV28 and TRBJ2-3; D is ambiguous. Trimming pared 2 bases from V and 0 bases from J, leaving 9 bases between. The CDR3 covers 15 residues. Germline V gene sequence: CDR1 MDHEN, CDR2 SYDVKM.

Here the CDR3 reads CASRPPLDIYTDTQYF. CDR3 bases: TGTGCCAGCAGACCCCCACTAGACATATACACAGATACGCAGTATTTT. The chain joins TRBV28 to TRBJ2-3, with D maybe TRBD2 (5 bases). This CDR3 contains 16 residues. V gave up 6 bases and J gave up 2 bases, with 18 bases separating them. The germline V gene encodes CDR1 MDHEN and CDR2 SYDVKM. Variable domain in full (rest from reference TRBV28 and TRBJ2-3): DVKVTQSSRYLVKRTGEKVFLECVQDMDHENMFWYRQDPGLGLRLIYFSYDVKMKEKGDIPEGYSVSREKKERFSLILESASTNQTSMYLCASRPPLDIYTDTQYFGPGTRLTVL.

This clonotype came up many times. The CDR3, as DNA: TGTGCCAGCAGTTCCCTTGGGAGATTACAGAGCAATCAGCCCCAGCATTTT. It encodes CASSSLGRLQSNQPQHF. The rearrangement joins TRBV27 to TRBJ1-5; D unresolved. The CDR3 runs to 17 residues. Per the germline V gene, CDR1 is MNHEY and CDR2 is SMNVEV (reference sequence). V shed 4 bases and J shed 1 base, with 17 bases lying between them.

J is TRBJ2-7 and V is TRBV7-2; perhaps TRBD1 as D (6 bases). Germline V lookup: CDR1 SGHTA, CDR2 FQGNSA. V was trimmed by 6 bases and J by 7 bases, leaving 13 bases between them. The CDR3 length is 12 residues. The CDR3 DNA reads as TGTGCCAGCAGTCGGGGCAGGGGTGAGCAGTACGTC. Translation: CASSRGRGEQYV.

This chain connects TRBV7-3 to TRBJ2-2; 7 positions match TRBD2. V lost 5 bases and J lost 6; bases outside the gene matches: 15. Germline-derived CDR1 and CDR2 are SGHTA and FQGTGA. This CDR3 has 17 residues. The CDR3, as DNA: TGTGCCAGCAGCCCTCGGGGAGGCCTAGCGGCGTCCGGGGAGCTGTTTTTT. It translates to CASSPRGGLAASGELFF.

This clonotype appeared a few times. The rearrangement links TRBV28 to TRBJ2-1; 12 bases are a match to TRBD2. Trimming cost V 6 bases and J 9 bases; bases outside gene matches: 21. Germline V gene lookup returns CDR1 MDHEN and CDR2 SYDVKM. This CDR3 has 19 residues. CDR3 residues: CASSDAETSGGRVLCEQFF. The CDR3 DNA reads TGTGCCAGCAGCGACGCGGAGACTAGCGGGGGTAGGGTCTTGTGTGAGCAGTTCTTC.

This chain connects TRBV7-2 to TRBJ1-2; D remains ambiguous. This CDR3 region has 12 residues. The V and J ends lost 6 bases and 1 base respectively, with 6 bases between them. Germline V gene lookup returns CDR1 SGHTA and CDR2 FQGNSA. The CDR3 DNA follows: TGTGCCAGCAGGTGCGGTAACTATGGCTACACCTTC. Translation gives CASRCGNYGYTF.

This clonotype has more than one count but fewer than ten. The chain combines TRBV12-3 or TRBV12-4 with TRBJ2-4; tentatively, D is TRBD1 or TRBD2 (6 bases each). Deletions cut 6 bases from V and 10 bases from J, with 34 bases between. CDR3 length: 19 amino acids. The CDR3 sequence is CASSLGGTFSSVPKRIQYF. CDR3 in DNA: TGTGCCAGCAGCCTAGGGGGAACCTTCTCTAGCGTGCCAAAAAGGATTCAGTACTTC.

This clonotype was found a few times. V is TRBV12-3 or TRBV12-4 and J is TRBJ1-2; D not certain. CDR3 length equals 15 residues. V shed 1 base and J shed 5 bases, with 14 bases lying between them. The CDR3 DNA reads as TGTGCCAGCAGTTTAGGCAGCAGAGGTTGGTATGGCTACACCTTC. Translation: CASSLGSRGWYGYTF.

CDR3 nucleotides: TGTGCCAGCAGCGTGGGAGTACAAGTAACCTACGAGCAGTACTTC. Encoded protein: CASSVGVQVTYEQYF. The chain is built from TRBV9 and TRBJ2-7; D perhaps matches TRBD2 (5 bases). The CDR3 sequence is 15 residues long. V lost 2 bases and J lost 2, with 14 bases in between. Germline-derived CDR1 and CDR2 are SGDLS and YYNGEE.

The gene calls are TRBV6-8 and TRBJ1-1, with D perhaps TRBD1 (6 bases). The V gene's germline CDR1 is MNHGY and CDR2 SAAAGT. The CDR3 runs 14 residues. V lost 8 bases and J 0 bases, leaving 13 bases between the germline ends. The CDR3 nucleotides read TGTGCCAGCGTTCGTACAGGGCTGAACACTGAAGCTTTCTTT. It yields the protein CASVRTGLNTEAFF.

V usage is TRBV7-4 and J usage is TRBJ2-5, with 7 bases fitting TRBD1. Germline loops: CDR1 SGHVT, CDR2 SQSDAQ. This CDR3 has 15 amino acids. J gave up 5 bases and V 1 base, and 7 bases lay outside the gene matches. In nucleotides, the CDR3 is TGTGCCAGCAGCTTAGATGACAGGGTCTCGGAGACCCAGTACTTC. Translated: CASSLDDRVSETQYF.

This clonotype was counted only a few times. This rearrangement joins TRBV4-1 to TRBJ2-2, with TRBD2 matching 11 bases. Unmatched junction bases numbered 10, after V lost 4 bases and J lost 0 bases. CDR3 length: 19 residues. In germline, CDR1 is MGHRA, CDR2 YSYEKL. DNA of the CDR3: TGCGCCAGCAGCCGGTGGTTGGGACTAGCGGTTGCGAACACCGGGGAGCTGTTTTTT. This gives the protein CASSRWLGLAVANTGELFF.

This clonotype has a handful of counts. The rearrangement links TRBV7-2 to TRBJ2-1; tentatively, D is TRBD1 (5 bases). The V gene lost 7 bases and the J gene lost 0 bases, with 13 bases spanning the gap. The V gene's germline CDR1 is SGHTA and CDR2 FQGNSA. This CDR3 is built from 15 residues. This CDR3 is CASTPGYSSYNEQFF. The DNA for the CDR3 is TGTGCCAGCACCCCAGGGTACTCCTCCTACAATGAGCAGTTCTTC.

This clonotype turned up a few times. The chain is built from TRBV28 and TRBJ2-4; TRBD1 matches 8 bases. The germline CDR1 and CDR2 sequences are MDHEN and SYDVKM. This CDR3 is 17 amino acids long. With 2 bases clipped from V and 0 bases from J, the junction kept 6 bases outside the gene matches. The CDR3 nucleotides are TGTGCCAGCAGTTTAACCCCAGGGGGCAAAGCCAAAAACATTCAGTACTTC. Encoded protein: CASSLTPGGKAKNIQYF.

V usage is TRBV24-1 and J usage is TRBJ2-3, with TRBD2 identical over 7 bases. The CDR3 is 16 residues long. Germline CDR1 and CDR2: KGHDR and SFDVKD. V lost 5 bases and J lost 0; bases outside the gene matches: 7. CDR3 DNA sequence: TGTGCCACCAGTGCAGGTAGCGGGTCTAGCACAGATACGCAGTATTTT. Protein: CATSAGSGSSTDTQYF.

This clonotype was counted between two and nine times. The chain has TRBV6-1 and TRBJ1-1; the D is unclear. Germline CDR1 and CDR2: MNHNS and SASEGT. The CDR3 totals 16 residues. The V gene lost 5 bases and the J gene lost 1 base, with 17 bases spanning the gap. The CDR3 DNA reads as TGTGCCAGCAGTTTGGTGGGCCAGGCAGGGAACACTGAAGCTTTCTTT. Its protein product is CASSLVGQAGNTEAFF.

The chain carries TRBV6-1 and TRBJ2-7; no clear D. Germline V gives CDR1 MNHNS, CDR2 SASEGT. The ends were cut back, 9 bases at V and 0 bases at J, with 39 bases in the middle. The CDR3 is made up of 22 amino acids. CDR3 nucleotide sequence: TGTGCCAGATTACCCCCCTGTTCCGGTGTCCAACGAACTCAATGGAGCTCCTACGAGCAGTACTTC. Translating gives CARLPPCSGVQRTQWSSYEQYF.